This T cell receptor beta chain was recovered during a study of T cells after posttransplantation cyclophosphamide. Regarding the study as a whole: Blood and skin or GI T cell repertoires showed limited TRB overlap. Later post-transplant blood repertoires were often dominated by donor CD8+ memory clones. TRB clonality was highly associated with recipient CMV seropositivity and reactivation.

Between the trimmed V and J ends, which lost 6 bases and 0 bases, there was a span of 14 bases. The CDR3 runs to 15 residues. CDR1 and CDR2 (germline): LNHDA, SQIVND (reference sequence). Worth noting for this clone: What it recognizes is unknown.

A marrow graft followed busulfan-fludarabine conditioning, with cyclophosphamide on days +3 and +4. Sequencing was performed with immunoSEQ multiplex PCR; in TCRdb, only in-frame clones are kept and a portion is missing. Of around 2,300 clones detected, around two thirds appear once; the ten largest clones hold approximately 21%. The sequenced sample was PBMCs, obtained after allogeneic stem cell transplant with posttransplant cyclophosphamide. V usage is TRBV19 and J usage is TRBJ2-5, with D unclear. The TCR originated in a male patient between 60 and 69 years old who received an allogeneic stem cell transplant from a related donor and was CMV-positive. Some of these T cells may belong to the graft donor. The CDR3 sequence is CASRRSTLYQETQYF. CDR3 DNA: TGTGCCAGTAGGAGGTCTACTCTGTACCAAGAGACCCAGTACTTC. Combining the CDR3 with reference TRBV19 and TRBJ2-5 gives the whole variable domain DGGITQSPKYLFRKEGQNVTLSCEQNLNHDAMYWYRQDPGQGLRLIYYSQIVNDFQKGDIAEGYSVSREKKESFPLTVTSAQKNPTAFYLCASRRSTLYQETQYFGPGTRLLVL.